This T cell receptor beta chain was recovered during a study of spatial heterogeneity in lung cancer. On the study more broadly: Detection of beta-chain sequences consistently exceeded that of alpha-chain sequences. Points from the study as a whole: Expanded alpha and beta TCR counts within tumors tracked tumor mutation counts. The numbers of ubiquitous and regional expanded TCRs correlated with ubiquitous and regional nonsynonymous mutations, respectively.

TCRdb reanalysed the 5' RACE reads using MiXCR and keeps one entry per CDR3 protein. Here the sample spans 7,000 to 9,500 distinct CDR3 sequences, around 6.7% being singletons. Time point noted: sample taken at primary tumor resection. By share of the sample, this clonotype is medium-sized. Antigen unknown. The CDR3 runs to 11 residues. V was shortened by 4 bases and J by 2 bases, with 2 bases between the two germline ends. The V gene's germline CDR1 is KGHSH and CDR2 LQKENI. The origin of this receptor is a male donor with early-stage non-small cell lung cancer. The chain recombines TRBV18 with TRBJ2-5; D is ambiguous. The specimen comprised lung tumor tissue, sampled at surgery. The CDR3 spells CASSLQETQYF. As DNA, the CDR3 is TGTGCCAGCTCACTTCAAGAGACCCAGTACTTC.